This T cell receptor (beta chain) was documented in a study of beta chain features in type 1 diabetes. General observations from the study: The study found moderately but significantly shorter TCRB CDR3s in all four CD4+ subsets of Type 1 diabetes patients. Type 1 diabetes patients had VDJ junctions that carried fewer insertions and more deletions. Resolution of whether HLA type affects TCRB rearrangement was not achieved here.

CDR3 length: 17 residues. The trim removed 4 bases at V and 4 bases at J, leaving 11 bases unmatched. Looked up from germline, CDR1 is KGHSH and CDR2 is LQKENI. Concerning this clone: Its specificity is unknown.

Expressed TCRB transcripts got sequenced, as all isolated RNA was reverse transcribed. Reads from naive, central memory and regulatory T cell samples averaged about 3.9 million. Produced via immunoSEQ multiplex PCR; TCRdb's table is partial and in-frame only. The data hold some 150,000 clones, with about 13% observed a single time. J is TRBJ2-3 and V is TRBV18; 10 positions agree with TRBD2. The sequence came from a man between 18 and 35 years old with type 1 diabetes. Sequenced input: central memory CD4+ T cells from blood. The CDR3: CASSRRLAGDQADTQYF. The CDR3 nucleotides read TGTGCCAGCTCACGGCGACTAGCGGGCGATCAGGCAGATACGCAGTATTTT.